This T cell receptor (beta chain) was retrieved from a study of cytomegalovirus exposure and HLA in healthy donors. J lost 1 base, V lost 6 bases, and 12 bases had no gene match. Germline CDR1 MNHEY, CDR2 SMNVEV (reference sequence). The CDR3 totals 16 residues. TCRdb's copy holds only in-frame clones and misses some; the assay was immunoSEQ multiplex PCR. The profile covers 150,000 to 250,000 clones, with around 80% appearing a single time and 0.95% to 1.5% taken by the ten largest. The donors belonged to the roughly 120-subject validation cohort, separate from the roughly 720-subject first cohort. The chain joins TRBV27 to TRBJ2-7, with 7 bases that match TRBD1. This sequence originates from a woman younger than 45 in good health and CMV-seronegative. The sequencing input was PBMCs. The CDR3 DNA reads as TGTGCCAGCAGAACGCTAGCTGCCAGGGGGTCCTACGAGCAGTACTTC. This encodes CASRTLAARGSYEQYF.